This T cell receptor beta chain was retrieved from a study of cytomegalovirus exposure and HLA in healthy donors. The wider study: A preliminary data release comprised tens of millions of unique TCRs obtained from HLA-typed donors. Study conclusions and caveats: Trimming of TCR beta V- and J-genes showed a link, identified in a later analysis, to a missense DCLRE1C variant. Cytomegalovirus association was assigned to more than 150 TCR beta chains.

Vbeta (60) and Jbeta (13) primers were used in the PCR. Assay: immunoSEQ multiplex PCR; the TCRdb copy retains only in-frame clones and omits some. Here the sample spans about 98,000 clones, 60% to 80% being singletons. This clone has a handful of counts. Its specificity is not known. The TCR comes from a female donor in good health and CMV-seronegative. What was sequenced was PBMCs.

For the CDR3, the DNA is TGCAGCGTTGGATCCGACAGGGGCTACGAGCAGTACTTC. As protein: CSVGSDRGYEQYF. V is TRBV29-1 and J is TRBJ2-7; 8 positions agree with TRBD1. The CDR3 contains 13 residues. V lost 4 bases, J lost 3 bases, and 5 bases stayed unmatched. Germline CDR1 is SQVTM and CDR2 is ANQGSEA.